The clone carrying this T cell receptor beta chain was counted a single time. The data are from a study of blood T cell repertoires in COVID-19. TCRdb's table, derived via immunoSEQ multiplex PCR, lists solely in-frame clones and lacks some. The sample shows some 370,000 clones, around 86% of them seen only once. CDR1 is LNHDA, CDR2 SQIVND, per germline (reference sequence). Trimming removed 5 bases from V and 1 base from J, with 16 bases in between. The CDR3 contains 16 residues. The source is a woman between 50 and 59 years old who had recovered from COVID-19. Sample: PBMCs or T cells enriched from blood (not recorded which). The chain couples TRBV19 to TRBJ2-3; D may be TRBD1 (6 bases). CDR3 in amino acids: CASSPPQGRGTDTQYF. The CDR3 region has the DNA TGTGCCAGTAGTCCACCACAGGGAAGAGGCACAGATACGCAGTATTTT.